The 30 T cell receptor beta chains in this list originate from one sample, sequenced in a study of long-term antiretroviral therapy in people with HIV. Run at survey level, the immunoSEQ assay was version v3.0. Data came from immunoSEQ multiplex PCR; TCRdb stores just in-frame clones and leaves some out. The table has approximately 36,000 clones, roughly 80% seen once. The sample here was unsorted PBMCs, taken 0.6 years after starting antiretroviral therapy. The receptors here all came from a man aged 18 to 30 with HIV.

The chain employs TRBV28 and TRBJ2-7, with 11 bases that match TRBD1. The CDR3 runs 16 residues. Trimming removed 2 bases from V and 3 bases from J; junction bases left unmatched: 6. In germline, CDR1 is MDHEN, CDR2 SYDVKM. This CDR3 reads CASSLHRDRGNYEQYF. Here the CDR3 DNA reads TGTGCCAGCAGTTTACACCGGGACAGGGGGAACTACGAGCAGTACTTC. Drawing the rest from reference TRBV28 and TRBJ2-7, the complete variable domain is DVKVTQSSRYLVKRTGEKVFLECVQDMDHENMFWYRQDPGLGLRLIYFSYDVKMKEKGDIPEGYSVSREKKERFSLILESASTNQTSMYLCASSLHRDRGNYEQYFGPGTRLTVT.

This sequence joins TRBV5-6 and TRBJ1-4; unclear D gene. The V end lost 1 base, the J end lost 6 bases, and 7 bases lay between the germline ends. CDR1 is SGHDT, CDR2 YYEEEE, per germline. The CDR3 totals 13 residues. The CDR3: CASSLYGDEKLFF. Written as DNA, the CDR3 is TGTGCCAGCAGCTTGTACGGGGATGAAAAACTGTTTTTT. Full variable domain (remainder filled in from reference TRBV5-6 and TRBJ1-4): DAGVTQSPTHLIKTRGQQVTLRCSPKSGHDTVSWYQQALGQGPQFIFQYYEEEERQRGNFPDRFSGHQFPNYSSELNVNALLLGDSALYLCASSLYGDEKLFFGSGTQLSVL.

The chain combines TRBV5-1 with TRBJ2-1, with 8 bases aligning to TRBD2. Germline V lookup: CDR1 SGHRS, CDR2 YFSETQ. Trimming took 2 bases from V and 10 from J; bases not matched to a gene: 5. The CDR3 covers 13 residues. DNA of the CDR3: TGCGCCAGCAGCTTAAACGGCGGGAGGGAGCAGTTCTTC. Amino acid sequence: CASSLNGGREQFF.

J is TRBJ2-1 and V is TRBV14, with 7 nucleotides matching TRBD2. With V trimmed by 0 bases and J by 2 bases, 1 base remained unmatched. CDR1 SGHDN and CDR2 FVKESK come from the germline V gene. CDR3 size: 15 residues. CDR3 DNA: TGTGCCAGCAGCCAAGACGGGGGGACCTACAATGAGCAGTTCTTC. Translation: CASSQDGGTYNEQFF.

This chain links TRBV15 with TRBJ2-3; D possibly corresponds to TRBD1 (7 bases). There are 18 residues in the CDR3. Germline CDR1 and CDR2: LNHNV and YYDKDF (reference sequence). The V gene lost 4 bases and the J gene lost 0 bases, with 20 bases spanning the gap. This CDR3 reads CATSISYQTGTSTDTQYF. The CDR3 DNA reads TGTGCCACCAGCATAAGTTATCAGACAGGGACTAGCACAGATACGCAGTATTTT.

This chain connects TRBV11-2 to TRBJ1-3; D remains unclear. From germline, CDR1 is SGHAT and CDR2 FQNNGV. V was clipped by 8 bases and J by 0 bases, with 17 bases between them. This CDR3 has 16 amino acids. The CDR3 DNA reads as TGTGCCAGCCGATTGACCGGGCGGATCTCTGGAAACACCATATATTTT. Translation gives CASRLTGRISGNTIYF.

This clone is medium-sized within its sample. This chain links TRBV7-2 with TRBJ1-1, with D perhaps TRBD1 (6 bases). The length of the CDR3 is 15 residues. V lost 3 bases and J 0 bases, leaving 11 bases between the germline ends. Germline V lookup: CDR1 SGHTA, CDR2 FQGNSA. The CDR3 DNA sequence: TGTGCCAGCAGCTTTCCGGGACATCTGAACACTGAAGCTTTCTTT. Translating it yields CASSFPGHLNTEAFF.

The rearrangement uses TRBV6-4 and TRBJ2-3; tentative D call: TRBD2 (6 bases). This CDR3 is built from 16 residues. Trimming cost V 0 bases and J 1 base, with 11 bases left between them. The germline CDR1 and CDR2 sequences are MRHNA and SNTAGT. The CDR3 loop is CASSDSTGSGTDTQYF. CDR3 nucleotide sequence: TGTGCCAGCAGTGACTCTACCGGGAGTGGCACAGATACGCAGTATTTT.

The chain links TRBV4-3 to TRBJ2-7; D not resolved. This CDR3 has 11 amino acids. From germline, CDR1 is LGHNA and CDR2 YSLEER. The germline V and J ends were trimmed by 1 base and 5 bases, with 3 bases remaining between them. CDR3 in amino acids: CASSQGNEQYF. Here the CDR3 DNA reads TGCGCCAGCAGCCAAGGTAACGAGCAGTACTTC.

The chain combines TRBV20-1 with TRBJ2-7, with D unresolved. Germline V lookup: CDR1 DFQATT, CDR2 SNEGSKA (reference sequence). The V gene lost 3 bases and the J gene lost 6 bases, with 9 bases spanning the gap. The CDR3 runs to 11 residues. The CDR3 loop reads CSASRLAEQYF. For the CDR3, the DNA is TGCAGTGCTAGTAGGCTTGCCGAGCAGTACTTC.

The chain has TRBV5-4 and TRBJ1-1; D not certain. CDR1 SGHNT and CDR2 YYREEE come from the germline V gene (reference sequence). V was cut by 0 bases and J by 0 bases, with 15 bases left in between. This CDR3 is built from 17 residues. CDR3 nucleotide sequence: TGTGCCAGCAGCTTGGAACCAGGCCCTTATATGAACACTGAAGCTTTCTTT. Residues: CASSLEPGPYMNTEAFF.

The rearrangement uses TRBV19 and TRBJ2-7, with D possibly being TRBD1 (5 bases). V was cut by 6 bases and J by 5 bases, with 14 bases left in between. There are 13 residues in the CDR3. The germline V gene encodes CDR1 LNHDA and CDR2 SQIVND (reference sequence). CDR3 sequence reads: CASSTRVWDEQYF. CDR3 nucleotides: TGTGCCAGTAGCACCAGGGTTTGGGACGAGCAGTACTTC.

The chain carries TRBV7-2 and TRBJ2-7; 8 bases are shared with TRBD1. This CDR3 has 15 amino acids. The germline CDR1 and CDR2 sequences are SGHTA and FQGNSA. The V gene end was trimmed by 1 base and the J gene end by 7 bases; junction bases not matched to a gene: 9. CDR3 amino acids: CASSLGGTGREEQYF. The CDR3 nucleotides read TGTGCCAGCAGCTTAGGGGGGACAGGTCGGGAGGAGCAGTACTTC.

This clone has a single count. The V gene is TRBV7-9, the J gene TRBJ1-2; D is ambiguous. The CDR3 length is 15 residues. CDR1 is SEHNR and CDR2 is FQNEAQ in the germline V gene (reference sequence). V dropped 1 base and J dropped 4 bases, with 13 bases sitting between them. DNA of the CDR3: TGTGCCAGCAGCTTAGTCGCAGGACCGATCTATGGCTACACCTTC. This gives the protein CASSLVAGPIYGYTF.

The gene calls are TRBV18 and TRBJ2-5; D may match TRBD1 or TRBD2 (5 bases each). V dropped 1 base and J dropped 1 base, with 13 bases sitting between them. This CDR3 comprises 16 residues. CDR1 and CDR2 (germline): KGHSH, LQKENI. CDR3 protein: CASSPLGRNFQETQYF. Written as DNA, the CDR3 is TGTGCCAGCTCACCACTGGGACGAAATTTCCAAGAGACCCAGTACTTC.

This clone showed up just a few times. J is TRBJ1-2 and V is TRBV15; D not certain. V was clipped by 1 base and J by 6 bases, with 6 bases between them. Germline CDR1 is LNHNV and CDR2 is YYDKDF (reference sequence). This CDR3 is built from 12 residues. The CDR3 region has the DNA TGTGCCACCAGCAGAGCTCGGGATGGCTACACCTTC. This encodes CATSRARDGYTF.

J is TRBJ2-2 and V is TRBV28, with D possibly TRBD2 on 6 matching bases. CDR1 and CDR2 from the germline V gene are MDHEN and SYDVKM. Trimming took off 2 bases at V and 2 bases at J, with 9 bases between the two ends. The CDR3 is 15 residues long. DNA of the CDR3: TGTGCCAGCAGTTTACGGGACTCTAACACCGGGGAGCTGTTTTTT. Amino acids: CASSLRDSNTGELFF.

This chain connects TRBV5-1 to TRBJ1-1; D perhaps matches TRBD1 (5 bases). Germline CDR1 is SGHRS and CDR2 is YFSETQ. The CDR3 loop spans 15 amino acids. Trimming took off 5 bases at V and 4 bases at J, with 18 bases between the two ends. Here the CDR3 reads CASRDEWRGRTEAFF. Written as DNA, the CDR3 is TGCGCCAGCAGGGATGAATGGAGGGGACGCACTGAAGCTTTCTTT.

The chain is built from TRBV15 and TRBJ1-5, with D possibly being TRBD1 (5 bases). Trimming removed 0 bases at V and 0 bases at J, with 12 bases between. Germline V gene lookup returns CDR1 LNHNV and CDR2 YYDKDF (reference sequence). CDR3 length equals 17 residues. The CDR3 loop is CATSRDAWGVSNQPQHF. The CDR3 coding sequence is TGTGCCACCAGCAGAGATGCGTGGGGGGTTAGCAATCAGCCCCAGCATTTT.

J is TRBJ2-3 and V is TRBV27; a possible D gene is TRBD2 (5 bases). V was cut by 3 bases and J by 0 bases, with 7 bases left in between. Germline-derived CDR1 and CDR2 are MNHEY and SMNVEV (reference sequence). The CDR3 spans 14 residues. The CDR3 loop reads CASSFEGSTDTQYF. The CDR3 coding sequence is TGTGCCAGCAGTTTCGAGGGTAGCACAGATACGCAGTATTTT.

This clone was detected a few times. This chain connects TRBV6-6 to TRBJ2-7, with TRBD2 identical over 8 bases. CDR3 size: 15 residues. Germline V gene data show CDR1 as MNHNY and CDR2 as SVGAGI (reference sequence). The V gene end was trimmed by 5 bases and the J gene end by 5 bases; junction bases not matched to a gene: 11. The CDR3 region has the DNA TGTGCCAGCAGTGCCTTGGGGACTAGTCTCCACGAGCAGTACTTC. It translates to CASSALGTSLHEQYF.

The chain couples TRBV7-9 to TRBJ2-7; 8 bases align to TRBD2. CDR3 size: 14 residues. Per the germline V gene, CDR1 is SEHNR and CDR2 is FQNEAQ (reference sequence). Trimming removed 7 bases from V and 5 bases from J; junction bases left unmatched: 10. The CDR3 DNA is TGTGCCAGCAAGGAATTAGCGGGACCTCACGAGCAGTACTTC. It encodes CASKELAGPHEQYF.

This chain connects TRBV6-1 to TRBJ2-7; 8 bases match TRBD1. Germline V lookup: CDR1 MNHNS, CDR2 SASEGT. The CDR3 has 14 amino acids. V lost 5 bases, J lost 0 bases, and 3 bases stayed unmatched. The chain's CDR3 is CASSLGQVSYEQYF. Written as DNA, the CDR3 is TGTGCCAGCAGTCTGGGACAGGTCTCCTACGAGCAGTACTTC.

V is TRBV5-3 and J is TRBJ1-2; D uncertain. TRBV5-3 counts as an open reading frame of uncertain function. Trimming removed 8 bases from V and 8 bases from J, with 13 bases in between. CDR3 size: 11 residues. CDR3 residues: CASSTLRGYTF. CDR3 nucleotides: TGTGCCAGCAGCACCCTGAGGGGCTACACCTTC.

The chain links TRBV13 to TRBJ2-7; 9 nucleotides align to TRBD1. In germline, CDR1 is PRHDT, CDR2 FYEKMQ (reference sequence). Trimming took 0 bases from V and 7 from J; bases not matched to a gene: 7. The CDR3 sequence is 15 residues long. Written as DNA, the CDR3 is TGTGCCAGCAGCTTAGGCGGGACAGGGTCTCGGGAGCAGTACTTC. Translated: CASSLGGTGSREQYF.

The J gene is TRBJ1-1, the V gene TRBV29-1; no firm D call. Trimming pared 5 bases from V and 1 base from J, leaving 8 bases between. The CDR3 spans 12 residues. Germline-derived CDR1 and CDR2 are SQVTM and ANQGSEA. CDR3 in DNA: TGCAGCGTTACAACAGAGAACACTGAAGCTTTCTTT. Translation gives CSVTTENTEAFF.

The chain uses TRBV7-2 and TRBJ1-1; D ambiguous. This CDR3 comprises 11 residues. V dropped 1 base and J dropped 11 bases, with 8 bases sitting between them. Germline CDR1 and CDR2: SGHTA and FQGNSA. DNA of the CDR3: TGTGCCAGCAGCTTAGGTGGGTTGGCTTTCTTT. It codes for CASSLGGLAFF.

V is TRBV27 and J is TRBJ2-1; D call uncertain. Germline-derived CDR1 and CDR2 are MNHEY and SMNVEV (reference sequence). This CDR3 is built from 15 residues. V lost 7 bases and J lost 7, with 20 bases in between. CDR3 sequence (DNA): TGTGCCAGCACTGGTTTCGGGCGGAAAAGGAATGAGCAGTTCTTC. Translated, it gives CASTGFGRKRNEQFF.

The chain combines TRBV6-6 with TRBJ1-1; D unclear. This CDR3 comprises 12 residues. CDR1 and CDR2 from the germline V gene are MNHNY and SVGAGI (reference sequence). V shed 5 bases and J shed 3 bases, with 7 bases lying between them. CDR3 in amino acids: CASSRTDTEAFF. The CDR3 nucleotides are TGTGCCAGCAGTCGGACGGACACTGAAGCTTTCTTT.

The genes are TRBV5-1 and TRBJ2-3, with D tentatively TRBD2 (5 bases). V gave up 7 bases and J gave up 4 bases, with 19 bases separating them. CDR3 length: 15 amino acids. Germline loops: CDR1 SGHRS, CDR2 YFSETQ. CDR3 DNA: TGCGCCAGCGAACCCGGCCGGGGAGTAGCAGATACGCAGTATTTT. It translates to CASEPGRGVADTQYF.